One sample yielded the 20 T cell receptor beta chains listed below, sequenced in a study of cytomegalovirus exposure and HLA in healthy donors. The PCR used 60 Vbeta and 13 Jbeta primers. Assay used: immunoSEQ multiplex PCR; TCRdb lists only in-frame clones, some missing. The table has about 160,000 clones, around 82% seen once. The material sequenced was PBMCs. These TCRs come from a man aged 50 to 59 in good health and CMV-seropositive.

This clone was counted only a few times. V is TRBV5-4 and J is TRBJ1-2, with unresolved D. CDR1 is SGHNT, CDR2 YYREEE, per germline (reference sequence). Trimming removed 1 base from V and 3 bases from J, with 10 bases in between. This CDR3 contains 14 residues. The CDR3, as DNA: TGTGCCAGCAGCTTGATGGCTGAGGACTATGGCTACACCTTC. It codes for CASSLMAEDYGYTF.

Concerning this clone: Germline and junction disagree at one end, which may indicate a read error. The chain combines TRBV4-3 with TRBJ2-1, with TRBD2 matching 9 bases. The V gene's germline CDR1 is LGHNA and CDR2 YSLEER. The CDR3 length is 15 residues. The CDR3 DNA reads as TGCGCCAGCAGCCAAGATGCGGCTAGCGGGAACGGTAGGGTCTTC. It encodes CASSQDAASGNGRVF.

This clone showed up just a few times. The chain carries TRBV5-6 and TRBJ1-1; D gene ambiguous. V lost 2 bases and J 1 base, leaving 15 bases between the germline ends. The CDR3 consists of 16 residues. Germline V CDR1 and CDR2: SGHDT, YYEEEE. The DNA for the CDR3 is TGTGCCAGCAGCTTTTTATCCGGGTCATCGAACACTGAAGCTTTCTTT. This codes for CASSFLSGSSNTEAFF. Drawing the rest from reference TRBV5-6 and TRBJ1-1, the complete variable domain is DAGVTQSPTHLIKTRGQQVTLRCSPKSGHDTVSWYQQALGQGPQFIFQYYEEEERQRGNFPDRFSGHQFPNYSSELNVNALLLGDSALYLCASSFLSGSSNTEAFFGQGTRLTVV.

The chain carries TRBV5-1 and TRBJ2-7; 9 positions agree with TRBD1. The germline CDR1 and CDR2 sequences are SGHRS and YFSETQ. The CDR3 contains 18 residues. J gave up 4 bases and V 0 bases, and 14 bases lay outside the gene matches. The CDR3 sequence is CASSLAGTGPASGYEQYF. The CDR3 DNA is TGCGCCAGCAGCTTGGCTGGGACAGGGCCTGCCTCTGGGTACGAGCAGTACTTC.

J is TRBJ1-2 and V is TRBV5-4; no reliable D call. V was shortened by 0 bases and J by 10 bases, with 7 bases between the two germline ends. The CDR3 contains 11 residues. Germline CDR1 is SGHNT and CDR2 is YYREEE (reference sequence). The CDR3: CASSLGEIYTF. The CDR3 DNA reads TGTGCCAGCAGCTTGGGGGAGATCTACACCTTC.

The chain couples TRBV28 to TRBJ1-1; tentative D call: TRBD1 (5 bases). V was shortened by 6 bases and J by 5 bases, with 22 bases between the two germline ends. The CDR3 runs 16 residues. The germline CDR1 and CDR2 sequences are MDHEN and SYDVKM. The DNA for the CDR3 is TGTGCCAGCAGCCACACTCCCACCGGGGGTAGGACTGAAGCTTTCTTT. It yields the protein CASSHTPTGGRTEAFF.

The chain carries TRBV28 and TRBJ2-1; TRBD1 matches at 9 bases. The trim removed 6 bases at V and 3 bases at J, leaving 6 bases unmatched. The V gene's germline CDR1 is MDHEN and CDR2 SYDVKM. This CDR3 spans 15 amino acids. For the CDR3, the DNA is TGTGCCAGCAGGTTAACAGGGGGCGACTACAATGAGCAGTTCTTC. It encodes CASRLTGGDYNEQFF.

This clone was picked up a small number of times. The CDR3 DNA is TGTGCCAGCTCACCACCCACTAGCGTCTCCTACAATGAGCAGTTCTTC. Translation gives CASSPPTSVSYNEQFF. J is TRBJ2-1 and V is TRBV18; 7 nucleotides align to TRBD2. V shed 0 bases, J shed 0 bases, and the junction held 2 bases outside the gene matches. Germline CDR1 KGHSH, CDR2 LQKENI. The CDR3 sequence is 16 residues long.

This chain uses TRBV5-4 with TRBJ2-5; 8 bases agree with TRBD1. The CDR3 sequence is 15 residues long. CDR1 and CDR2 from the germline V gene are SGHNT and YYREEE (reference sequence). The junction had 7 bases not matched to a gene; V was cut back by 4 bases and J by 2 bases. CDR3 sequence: CASSPPGQAQETQYF. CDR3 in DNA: TGTGCCAGCAGCCCCCCGGGACAGGCACAAGAGACCCAGTACTTC.

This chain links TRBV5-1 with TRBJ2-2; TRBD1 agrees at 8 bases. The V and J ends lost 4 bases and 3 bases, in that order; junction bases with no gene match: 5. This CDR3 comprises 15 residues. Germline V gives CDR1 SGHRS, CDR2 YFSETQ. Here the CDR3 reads CASSTGQGDTGELFF. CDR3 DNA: TGCGCCAGCAGCACCGGACAGGGAGACACCGGGGAGCTGTTTTTT.

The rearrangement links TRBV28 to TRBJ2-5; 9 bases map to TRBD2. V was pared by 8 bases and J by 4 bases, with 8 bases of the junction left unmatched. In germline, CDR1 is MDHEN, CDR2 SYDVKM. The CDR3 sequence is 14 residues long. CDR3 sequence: CASLQAGGGETQYF. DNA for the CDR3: TGTGCCAGCCTACAAGCGGGAGGAGGAGAGACCCAGTACTTC.

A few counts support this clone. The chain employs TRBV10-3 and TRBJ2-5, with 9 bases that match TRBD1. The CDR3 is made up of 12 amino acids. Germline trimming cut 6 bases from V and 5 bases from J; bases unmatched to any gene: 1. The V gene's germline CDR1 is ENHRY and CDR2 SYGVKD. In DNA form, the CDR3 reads TGTGCCATCAGGACAGGGGGGGAGACCCAGTACTTC. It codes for CAIRTGGETQYF.

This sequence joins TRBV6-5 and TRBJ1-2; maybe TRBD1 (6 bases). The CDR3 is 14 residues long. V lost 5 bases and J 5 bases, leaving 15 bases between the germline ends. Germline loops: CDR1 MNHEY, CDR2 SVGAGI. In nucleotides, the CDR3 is TGTGCCAGCAGTCGGGGACAAGCGCTTTATGGCTACACCTTC. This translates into CASSRGQALYGYTF.

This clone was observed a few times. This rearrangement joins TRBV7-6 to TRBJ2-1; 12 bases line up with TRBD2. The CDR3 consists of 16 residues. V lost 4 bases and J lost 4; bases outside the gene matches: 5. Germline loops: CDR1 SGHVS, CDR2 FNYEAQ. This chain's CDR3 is CASSSPTSGRYNEQFF. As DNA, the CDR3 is TGTGCCAGCAGCTCCCCGACTAGCGGGAGATACAATGAGCAGTTCTTC. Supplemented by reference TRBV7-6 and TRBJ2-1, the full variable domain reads GAGVSQSPRYKVTKRGQDVALRCDPISGHVSLYWYRQALGQGPEFLTYFNYEAQQDKSGLPNDRFSAERPEGSISTLTIQRTEQRDSAMYRCASSSPTSGRYNEQFFGPGTRLTVL.

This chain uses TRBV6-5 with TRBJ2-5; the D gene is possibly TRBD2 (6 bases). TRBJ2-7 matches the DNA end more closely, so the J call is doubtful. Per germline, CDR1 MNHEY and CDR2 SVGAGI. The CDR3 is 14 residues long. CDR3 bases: TGTGCCACCTCCAGGGCGGGACCCTCCTACGAGCAGTACTTC. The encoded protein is CATSRAGPSYEQYF.

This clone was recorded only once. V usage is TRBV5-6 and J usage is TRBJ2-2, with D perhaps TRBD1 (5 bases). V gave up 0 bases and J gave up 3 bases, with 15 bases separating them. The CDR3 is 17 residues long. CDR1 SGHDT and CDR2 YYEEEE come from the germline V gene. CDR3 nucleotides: TGTGCCAGCAGCTTGGTTTGGCGCAGGGTTGACACCGGGGAGCTGTTTTTT. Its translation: CASSLVWRRVDTGELFF.

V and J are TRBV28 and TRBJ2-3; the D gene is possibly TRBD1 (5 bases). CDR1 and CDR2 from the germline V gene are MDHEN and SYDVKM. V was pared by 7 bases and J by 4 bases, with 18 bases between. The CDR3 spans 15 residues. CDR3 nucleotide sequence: TGTGCCAGCACCCGTACACAGGAGCCTCCAGATACGCAGTATTTT. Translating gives CASTRTQEPPDTQYF.

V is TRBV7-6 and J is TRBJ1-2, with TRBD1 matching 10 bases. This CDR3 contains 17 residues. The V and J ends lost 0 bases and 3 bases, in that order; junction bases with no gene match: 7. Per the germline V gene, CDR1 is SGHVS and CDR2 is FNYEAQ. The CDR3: CASSLAPGTGEYYGYTF. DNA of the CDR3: TGTGCCAGCAGCTTAGCGCCGGGGACAGGGGAATACTATGGCTACACCTTC.

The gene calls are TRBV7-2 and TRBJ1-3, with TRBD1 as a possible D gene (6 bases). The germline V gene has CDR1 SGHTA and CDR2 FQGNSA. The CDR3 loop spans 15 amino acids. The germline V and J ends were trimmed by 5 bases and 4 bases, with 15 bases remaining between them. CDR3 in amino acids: CASSPGQLGGNTIYF. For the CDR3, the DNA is TGTGCCAGCAGCCCTGGACAGTTGGGCGGAAACACCATATATTTT.

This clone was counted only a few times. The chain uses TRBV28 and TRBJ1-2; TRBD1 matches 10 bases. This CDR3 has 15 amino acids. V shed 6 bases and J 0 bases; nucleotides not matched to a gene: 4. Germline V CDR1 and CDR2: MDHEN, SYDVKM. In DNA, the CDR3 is TGTGCCAGCAGACCCGGGACAGGGGCTAACTATGGCTACACCTTC. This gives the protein CASRPGTGANYGYTF.